This TCR beta chain came from a study of CD8 T cells in Susac syndrome. The RNA input was about 0.5 to 1 ug, and it was reverse transcribed with random hexamers. MiXCR, applied by TCRdb to the immunoSEQ multiplex PCR reads, yields one record per CDR3 protein. The data contain approximately 150,000 distinct CDR3 sequences, over 85% of them singletons. The CDR3 extends over 15 amino acids. Germline-derived CDR1 and CDR2 are LNHDA and SQIVND (reference sequence). V was pared by 5 bases and J by 2 bases, with 16 bases between. V usage is TRBV19 and J usage is TRBJ2-7; D may match TRBD1 or TRBD2 (5 bases each). Sequences were obtained from CD4+ T cells from PBMCs. The receptor comes from a human donor with multiple sclerosis. CDR3 loop: CASSSYGTGTYEQYF. In DNA, the CDR3 is TGTGCCAGTAGTTCATACGGGACGGGTACCTACGAGCAGTACTTC.